A single TCR beta chain is shown here with its context. Its cognate antigen is unknown. The data belong to a study of Ad26.COV2.S vaccination and SARS-CoV-2 variants. Study information: The trial was COV1001 and the donor's arm was Ad26.COV2.S.

The protocol was immunoSEQ multiplex PCR, while the TCRdb copy is restricted to in-frame clones and leaves out a portion. The data show about half a million clones, 80% to 90% seen once. Trimming cost V 8 bases and J 10 bases; bases outside gene matches: 5. The V gene's germline CDR1 is LNHDA and CDR2 SQIVND (reference sequence). The CDR3 extends over 13 amino acids. Points from the study as a whole: Reports say spike-specific CD8+ and CD4+ T cell responses covered substantial breadth after vaccination.

Described treatment: roughly 20 received Ad26.COV2.S at low or high dose, single or two shots; 5 received placebo; per-sample allocation not given. Sampling happened 63 days after the first vaccine or placebo injection. The sample was peripheral blood, taken in a trial of Ad26.COV2.S vaccine versus placebo. The sequence came from a person aged 18-60 years who received the Ad26.COV2.S COVID-19 vaccine or a placebo. The V gene is TRBV19, the J gene TRBJ2-1; TRBD2 matches at 13 bases. The CDR3 DNA follows: TGTGCCAGTGCCGGACTAGCGGGGGCCGAGCAGTTCTTC. It yields the protein CASAGLAGAEQFF.